What follows are 5 T cell receptor beta chains derived from one specimen sequenced in a study of cytomegalovirus exposure and HLA in healthy donors. PCR amplification relied on 60 Vbeta primers (plus 13 Jbeta primers). Sequencing was performed with immunoSEQ multiplex PCR; in TCRdb, only in-frame clones are kept and a portion is missing. The profile shows fewer than 150,000 clones, approximately 80% of them singletons. Input material: PBMCs. Receptors originate from a male donor in good health and CMV-seronegative.

The chain carries TRBV4-3 and TRBJ2-7, with no clear D. V was shortened by 1 base and J by 6 bases, with 10 bases between the two germline ends. The CDR3 consists of 13 residues. Germline CDR1 and CDR2: LGHNA and YSLEER. CDR3 sequence (DNA): TGCGCCAGCAGCCAAGGGGTAGGCGGCGAGCAGTACTTC. Translation: CASSQGVGGEQYF.

The table lists this clone with a few counts. The chain links TRBV6-1 to TRBJ1-5; no firm D call. The CDR3 consists of 13 residues. Trimming removed 2 bases at V and 6 bases at J, with 8 bases between. Germline-derived CDR1 and CDR2 are MNHNS and SASEGT. CDR3 residues: CASSERERQPQHF. The CDR3 DNA reads TGTGCCAGCAGTGAAAGGGAGCGTCAGCCCCAGCATTTT.

The CDR3 sequence: CASSRTSRLHNEQFF. In DNA, the CDR3 is TGCGCCAGCAGTCGGACTAGCCGGTTGCACAATGAGCAGTTCTTC. The rearrangement joins TRBV5-1 to TRBJ2-1; 8 nucleotides agree with TRBD2. The CDR3 is 15 amino acids. Germline CDR1 SGHRS, CDR2 YFSETQ. Unmatched junction bases numbered 9, after V lost 5 bases and J lost 5 bases. Supplemented by reference TRBV5-1 and TRBJ2-1, the full variable domain reads KAGVTQTPRYLIKTRGQQVTLSCSPISGHRSVSWYQQTPGQGLQFLFEYFSETQRNKGNFPGRFSGRQFSNSRSEMNVSTLELGDSALYLCASSRTSRLHNEQFFGPGTRLTVL.

The DNA of the CDR3 is TGTGCCAGCAGCGTTCGACAGGGGGCCAGCACAGATACGCAGTATTTT. This encodes CASSVRQGASTDTQYF. The chain uses TRBV7-2 and TRBJ2-3; TRBD1 aligns across 10 bases. The germline V gene has CDR1 SGHTA and CDR2 FQGNSA. The CDR3 length is 16 residues. With V trimmed by 5 bases and J by 0 bases, 5 bases remained unmatched.

This chain uses TRBV20-1 with TRBJ2-5; a weak D match, TRBD1 (5 bases). V shed 5 bases and J shed 7 bases, with 11 bases lying between them. Per the germline V gene, CDR1 is DFQATT and CDR2 is SNEGSKA (reference sequence). This CDR3 is built from 11 residues. This CDR3 reads CSAPQEPTQYF. CDR3 coding DNA: TGCAGTGCTCCACAGGAGCCGACCCAGTACTTC.